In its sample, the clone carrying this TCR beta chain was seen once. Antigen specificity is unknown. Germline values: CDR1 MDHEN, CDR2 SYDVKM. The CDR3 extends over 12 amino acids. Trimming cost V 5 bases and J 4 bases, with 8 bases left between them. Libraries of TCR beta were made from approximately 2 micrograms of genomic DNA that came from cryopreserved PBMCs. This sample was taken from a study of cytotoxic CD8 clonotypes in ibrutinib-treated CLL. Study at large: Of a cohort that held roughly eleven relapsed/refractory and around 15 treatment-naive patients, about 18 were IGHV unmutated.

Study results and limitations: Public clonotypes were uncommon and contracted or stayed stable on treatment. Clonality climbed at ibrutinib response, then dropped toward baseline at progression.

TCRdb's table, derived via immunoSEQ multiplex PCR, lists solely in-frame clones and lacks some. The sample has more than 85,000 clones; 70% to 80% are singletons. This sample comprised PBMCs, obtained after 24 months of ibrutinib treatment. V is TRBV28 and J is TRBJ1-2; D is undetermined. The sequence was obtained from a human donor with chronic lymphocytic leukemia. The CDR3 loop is CASSGPAYGYTF. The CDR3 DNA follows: TGTGCCAGCAGTGGTCCAGCCTATGGCTACACCTTC.